This T cell receptor (beta chain) was retrieved from a study of shared clonotypes between healthy human individuals. Researchers ran the assay at a deep level. Original data processing: Junction-only sequences without quality scores were provided by ImmunoSEQ, so filtering was different. Profiling relied on immunoSEQ multiplex PCR, and the TCRdb table lists in-frame clones only, not all of them. That table furnishes V, J and clone size, whereas the DNA furnished D and trimming. This table holds about 500,000 clones, approximately 77% found once. Overall study findings and caveats: With few donors, the genetic and exposure-history diversity represented was limited.

The CDR3 length is 15 residues. Trimming took off 2 bases at V and 1 base at J, with 8 bases between the two ends. CDR1 and CDR2 (germline): SEHNR, FQNEAQ (reference sequence). Note on this clone: Its antigen remains unidentified.

None of the donors, who were healthy HIV-negative adults, had recently had acute infections or vaccinations. This chain uses TRBV7-9 with TRBJ2-2; possible D gene TRBD2, 5 bases. The sequence derives from a woman in her thirties or forties in good health. Some clones in this sample may be carry-over from other donors' samples. Sequenced material: PBMCs. CDR3 nucleotides: TGTGCCAGCAGCTTACACGGAGGGAACACCGGGGAGCTGTTTTTT. Translating it yields CASSLHGGNTGELFF.